The 4 T cell receptor beta chains listed next were all sequenced from one sample in a study of shared T cell receptors in the human thymus. Repertoires were generated with immunoSEQ multiplex PCR, while TCRdb's copy carries only in-frame clones and drops some. The sample has hundreds of thousands of clones; approximately 80% are singletons. The sample was also linked to a second study, of human thymus T cells.

Sequencing was done on a sample of thymocytes. Receptor source: a boy in the first two years of life with a congenital heart defect.

V is TRBV7-2 and J is TRBJ2-1, with D perhaps TRBD2 (6 bases). This CDR3 region has 14 residues. The V and J ends lost 5 bases and 7 bases respectively, with 15 bases between them. Germline CDR1 is SGHTA and CDR2 is FQGNSA. CDR3 loop: CASSVVEGQNEQFF. The CDR3 DNA reads TGTGCCAGCAGCGTCGTGGAGGGCCAGAATGAGCAGTTCTTC.

This chain links TRBV5-6 with TRBJ2-3; the match to TRBD1 covers 8 bases. This CDR3 is 17 amino acids long. Germline CDR1 reads SGHDT; CDR2 reads YYEEEE. V was clipped by 4 bases and J by 1 base; unmatched bases: 11. The CDR3 nucleotides are TGTGCCAGCAGCCGACCCCCCAGGGGGCTGGGCACAGATACGCAGTATTTT. Translation gives CASSRPPRGLGTDTQYF.

The genes are TRBV7-2 and TRBJ2-7; 8 nucleotides align to TRBD1. V gave up 6 bases and J gave up 3 bases; unmatched junction bases: 4. CDR3 length: 13 amino acids. Germline V gene lookup returns CDR1 SGHTA and CDR2 FQGNSA. CDR3 residues: CASSRDRYYEQYF. In nucleotides, the CDR3 is TGTGCCAGCAGTCGGGACAGGTACTACGAGCAGTACTTC.

The chain uses TRBV11-3 and TRBJ2-1, with a weak D call TRBD2 (6 bases). CDR1 SGHNT and CDR2 YENEEA come from the germline V gene. The CDR3 totals 13 residues. Trimming stripped 0 bases from V and 10 bases from J, with 10 bases between. The CDR3 DNA reads TGTGCCAGCAGCTTAGATTGGGCGGGGGAGCAGTTCTTC. Translating it yields CASSLDWAGEQFF.